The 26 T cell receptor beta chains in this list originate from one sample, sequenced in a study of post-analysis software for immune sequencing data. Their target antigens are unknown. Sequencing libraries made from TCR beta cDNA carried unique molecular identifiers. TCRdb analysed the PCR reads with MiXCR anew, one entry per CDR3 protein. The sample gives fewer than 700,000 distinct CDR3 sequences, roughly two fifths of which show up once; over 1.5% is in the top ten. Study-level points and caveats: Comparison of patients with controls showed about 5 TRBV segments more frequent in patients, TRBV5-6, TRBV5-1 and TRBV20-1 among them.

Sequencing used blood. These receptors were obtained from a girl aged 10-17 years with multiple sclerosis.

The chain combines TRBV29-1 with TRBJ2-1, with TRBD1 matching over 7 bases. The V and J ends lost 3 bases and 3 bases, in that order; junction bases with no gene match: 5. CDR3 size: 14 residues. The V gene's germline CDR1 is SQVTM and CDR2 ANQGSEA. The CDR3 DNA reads TGCAGCGTTGAGGGTCGGACAGGCTACAATGAGCAGTTCTTC. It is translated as CSVEGRTGYNEQFF.

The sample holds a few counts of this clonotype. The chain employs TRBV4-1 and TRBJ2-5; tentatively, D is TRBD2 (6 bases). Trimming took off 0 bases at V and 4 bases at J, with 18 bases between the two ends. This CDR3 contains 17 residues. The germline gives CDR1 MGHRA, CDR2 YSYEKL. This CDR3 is CASSQDPRMPGGETQYF. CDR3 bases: TGCGCCAGCAGCCAAGATCCGCGGATGCCCGGGGGAGAGACCCAGTACTTC.

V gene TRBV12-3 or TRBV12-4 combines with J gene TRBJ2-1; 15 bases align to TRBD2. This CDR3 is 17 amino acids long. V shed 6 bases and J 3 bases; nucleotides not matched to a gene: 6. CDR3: CASSPGLAGGIYNEQFF. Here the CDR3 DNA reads TGTGCCAGCAGCCCGGGACTAGCGGGAGGAATCTACAATGAGCAGTTCTTC.

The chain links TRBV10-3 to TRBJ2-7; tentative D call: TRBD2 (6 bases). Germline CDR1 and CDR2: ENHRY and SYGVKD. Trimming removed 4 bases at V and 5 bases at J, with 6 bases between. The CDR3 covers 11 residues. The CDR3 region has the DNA TGTGCCATCAGTGGCGGGGACGAGCAGTACTTC. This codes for CAISGGDEQYF.

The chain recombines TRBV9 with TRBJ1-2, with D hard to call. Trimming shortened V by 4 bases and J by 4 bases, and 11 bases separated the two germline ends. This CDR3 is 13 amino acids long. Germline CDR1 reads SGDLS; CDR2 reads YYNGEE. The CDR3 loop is CASSYAPLYGYTF. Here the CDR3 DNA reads TGTGCCAGCAGCTACGCCCCCCTCTATGGCTACACCTTC.

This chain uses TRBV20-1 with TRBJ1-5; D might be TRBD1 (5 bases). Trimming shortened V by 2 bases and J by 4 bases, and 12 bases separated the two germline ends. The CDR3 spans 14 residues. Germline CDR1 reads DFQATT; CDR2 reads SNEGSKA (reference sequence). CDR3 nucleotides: TGCAGTGCTAGAATGGGACCTCAAAATCAGCCCCAGCATTTT. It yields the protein CSARMGPQNQPQHF.

The CDR3 protein is CASSQLRGGYTF. The CDR3 bases are TGTGCCAGCAGCCAATTGCGGGGCGGCTACACCTTC. The V call is TRBV3-1, the J call TRBJ1-2, with D tentatively TRBD1 (5 bases). This CDR3 spans 12 amino acids. V was trimmed by 2 bases and J by 8 bases, leaving 9 bases between them. The germline CDR1 and CDR2 sequences are LGHDT and YNNKEL (reference sequence).

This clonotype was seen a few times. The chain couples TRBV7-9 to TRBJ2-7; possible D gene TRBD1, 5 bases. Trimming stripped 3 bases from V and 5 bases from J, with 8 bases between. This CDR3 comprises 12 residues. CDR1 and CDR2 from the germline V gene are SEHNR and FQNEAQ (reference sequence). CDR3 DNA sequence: TGTGCCAGCAGCTTCGCAGGGCACGAGCAGTACTTC. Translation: CASSFAGHEQYF.

The CDR3 loop is CASSVVRRGGTQYF. The CDR3 DNA reads as TGTGCCAGCAGCGTAGTAAGGCGGGGGGGTACGCAGTATTTT. The V and J genes are TRBV9 and TRBJ2-3; TRBD2 matches 9 bases. There are 14 residues in the CDR3. Germline lookup yields CDR1 SGDLS and CDR2 YYNGEE. Trimming cost V 0 bases and J 8 bases; bases outside gene matches: 4.

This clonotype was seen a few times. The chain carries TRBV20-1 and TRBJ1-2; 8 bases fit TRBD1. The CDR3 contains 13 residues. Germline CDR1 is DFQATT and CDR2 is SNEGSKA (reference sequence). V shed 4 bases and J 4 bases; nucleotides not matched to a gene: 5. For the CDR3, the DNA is TGCAGTGCTACTCCAGACAGGGGCTATGGCTACACCTTC. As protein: CSATPDRGYGYTF.

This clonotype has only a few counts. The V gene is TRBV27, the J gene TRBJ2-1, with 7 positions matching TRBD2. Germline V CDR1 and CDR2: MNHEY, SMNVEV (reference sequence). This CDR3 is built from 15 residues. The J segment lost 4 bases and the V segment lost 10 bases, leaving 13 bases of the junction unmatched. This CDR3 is CATMITGGSYNEQFF. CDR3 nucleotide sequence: TGTGCCACCATGATCACGGGCGGGAGTTACAATGAGCAGTTCTTC.

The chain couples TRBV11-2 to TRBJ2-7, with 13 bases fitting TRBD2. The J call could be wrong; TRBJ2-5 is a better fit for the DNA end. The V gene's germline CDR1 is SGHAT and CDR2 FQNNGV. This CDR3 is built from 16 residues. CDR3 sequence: CASSATSGRAAETQYF. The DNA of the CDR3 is TGTGCCAGCAGCGCCACTAGCGGGAGGGCAGCCGAGACCCAGTACTTC.

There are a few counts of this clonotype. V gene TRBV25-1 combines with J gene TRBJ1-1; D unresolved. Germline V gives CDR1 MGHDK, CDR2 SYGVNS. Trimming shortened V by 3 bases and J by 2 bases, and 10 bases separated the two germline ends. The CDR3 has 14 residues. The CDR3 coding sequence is TGTGCCAGCAGTGACCCCGGGGTAAACACTGAAGCTTTCTTT. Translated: CASSDPGVNTEAFF.

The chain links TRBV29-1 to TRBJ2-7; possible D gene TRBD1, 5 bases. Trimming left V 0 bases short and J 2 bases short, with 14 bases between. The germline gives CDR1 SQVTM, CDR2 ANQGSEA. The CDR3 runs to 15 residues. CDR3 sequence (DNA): TGCAGCGTTGAAGAAGATGGTGGCAGGGCCTACGAGCAGTACTTC. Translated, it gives CSVEEDGGRAYEQYF.

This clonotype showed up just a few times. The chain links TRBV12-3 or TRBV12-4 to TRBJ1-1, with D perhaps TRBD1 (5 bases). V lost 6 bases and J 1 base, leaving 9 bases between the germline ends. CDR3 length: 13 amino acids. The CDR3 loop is CASRPTGNTEAFF. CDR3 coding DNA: TGTGCCAGCAGACCTACAGGGAACACTGAAGCTTTCTTT.

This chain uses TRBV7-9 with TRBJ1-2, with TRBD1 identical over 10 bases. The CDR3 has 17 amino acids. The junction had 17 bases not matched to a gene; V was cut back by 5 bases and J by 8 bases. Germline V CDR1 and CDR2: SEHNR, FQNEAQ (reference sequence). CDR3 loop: CASSHEGGRQGAQGYTF. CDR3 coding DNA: TGTGCCAGCAGCCATGAAGGGGGAAGACAGGGGGCGCAAGGCTACACCTTC.

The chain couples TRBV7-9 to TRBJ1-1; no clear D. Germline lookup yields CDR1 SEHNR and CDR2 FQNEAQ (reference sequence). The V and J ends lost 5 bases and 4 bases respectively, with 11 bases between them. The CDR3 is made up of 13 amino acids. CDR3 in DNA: TGTGCCAGCAGCCCGGGAGGGATCACTGAAGCTTTCTTT. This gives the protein CASSPGGITEAFF.

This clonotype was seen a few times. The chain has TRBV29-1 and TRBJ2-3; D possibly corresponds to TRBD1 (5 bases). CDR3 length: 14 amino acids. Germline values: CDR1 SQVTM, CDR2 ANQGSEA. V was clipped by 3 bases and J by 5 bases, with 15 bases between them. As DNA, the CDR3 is TGCAGCGTTGAGGAACCCACCAGGGTAGATACGCAGTATTTT. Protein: CSVEEPTRVDTQYF.

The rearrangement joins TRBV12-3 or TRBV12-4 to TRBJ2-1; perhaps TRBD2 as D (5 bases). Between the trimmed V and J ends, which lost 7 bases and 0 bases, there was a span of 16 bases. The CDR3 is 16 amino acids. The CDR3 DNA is TGTGCCAGCATTCCGCTAGCCTGGAGCTCCTACAATGAGCAGTTCTTC. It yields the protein CASIPLAWSSYNEQFF.

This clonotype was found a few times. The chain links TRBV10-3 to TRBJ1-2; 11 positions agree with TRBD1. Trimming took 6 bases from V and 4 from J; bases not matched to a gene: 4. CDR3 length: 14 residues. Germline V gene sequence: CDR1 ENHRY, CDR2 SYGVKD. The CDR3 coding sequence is TGTGCCATCAGATGGGACAGGGGGGTCTATGGCTACACCTTC. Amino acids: CAIRWDRGVYGYTF.

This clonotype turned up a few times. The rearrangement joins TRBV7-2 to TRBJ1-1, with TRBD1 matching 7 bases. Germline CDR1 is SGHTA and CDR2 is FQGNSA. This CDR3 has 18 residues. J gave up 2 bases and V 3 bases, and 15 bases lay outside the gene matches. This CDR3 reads CASSFGSRWDSINTEAFF. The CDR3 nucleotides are TGTGCCAGCAGCTTTGGTTCCCGTTGGGACAGCATTAACACTGAAGCTTTCTTT.

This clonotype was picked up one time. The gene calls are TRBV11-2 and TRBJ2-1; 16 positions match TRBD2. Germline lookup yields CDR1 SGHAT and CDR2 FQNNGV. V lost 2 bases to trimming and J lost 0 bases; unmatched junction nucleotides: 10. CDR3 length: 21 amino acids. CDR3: CASSLSGTSGRARSSYNEQFF. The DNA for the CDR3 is TGTGCCAGCAGCTTATCCGGGACTAGCGGGAGGGCCAGGAGCTCCTACAATGAGCAGTTCTTC.

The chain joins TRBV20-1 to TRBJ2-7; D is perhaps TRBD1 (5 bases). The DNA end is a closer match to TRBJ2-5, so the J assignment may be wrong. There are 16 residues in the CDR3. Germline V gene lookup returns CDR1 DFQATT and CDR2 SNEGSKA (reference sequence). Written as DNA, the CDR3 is TGCAGTGCTAGAGCCCACACAGGCCTCCGCCTGGAGACCCAGTACTTC. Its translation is CSARAHTGLRLETQYF.

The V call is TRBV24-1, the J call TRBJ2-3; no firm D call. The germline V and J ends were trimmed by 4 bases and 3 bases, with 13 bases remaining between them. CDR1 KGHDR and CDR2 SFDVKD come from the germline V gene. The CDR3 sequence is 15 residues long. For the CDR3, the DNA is TGTGCCACCAGTGACTCCTTTAGGGAAACAGATACGCAGTATTTT. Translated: CATSDSFRETDTQYF.

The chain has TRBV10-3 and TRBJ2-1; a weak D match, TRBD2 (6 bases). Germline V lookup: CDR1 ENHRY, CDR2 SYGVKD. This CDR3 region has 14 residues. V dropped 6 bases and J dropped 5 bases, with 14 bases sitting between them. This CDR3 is CAIRILREDNEQFF. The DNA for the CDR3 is TGTGCCATCAGGATACTTAGGGAGGACAATGAGCAGTTCTTC.

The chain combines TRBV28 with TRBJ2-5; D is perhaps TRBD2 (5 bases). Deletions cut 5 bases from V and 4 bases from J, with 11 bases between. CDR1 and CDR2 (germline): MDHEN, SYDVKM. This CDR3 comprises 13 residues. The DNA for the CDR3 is TGTGCCAGCAGTGTGCCTAGCACAGAGACCCAGTACTTC. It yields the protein CASSVPSTETQYF.